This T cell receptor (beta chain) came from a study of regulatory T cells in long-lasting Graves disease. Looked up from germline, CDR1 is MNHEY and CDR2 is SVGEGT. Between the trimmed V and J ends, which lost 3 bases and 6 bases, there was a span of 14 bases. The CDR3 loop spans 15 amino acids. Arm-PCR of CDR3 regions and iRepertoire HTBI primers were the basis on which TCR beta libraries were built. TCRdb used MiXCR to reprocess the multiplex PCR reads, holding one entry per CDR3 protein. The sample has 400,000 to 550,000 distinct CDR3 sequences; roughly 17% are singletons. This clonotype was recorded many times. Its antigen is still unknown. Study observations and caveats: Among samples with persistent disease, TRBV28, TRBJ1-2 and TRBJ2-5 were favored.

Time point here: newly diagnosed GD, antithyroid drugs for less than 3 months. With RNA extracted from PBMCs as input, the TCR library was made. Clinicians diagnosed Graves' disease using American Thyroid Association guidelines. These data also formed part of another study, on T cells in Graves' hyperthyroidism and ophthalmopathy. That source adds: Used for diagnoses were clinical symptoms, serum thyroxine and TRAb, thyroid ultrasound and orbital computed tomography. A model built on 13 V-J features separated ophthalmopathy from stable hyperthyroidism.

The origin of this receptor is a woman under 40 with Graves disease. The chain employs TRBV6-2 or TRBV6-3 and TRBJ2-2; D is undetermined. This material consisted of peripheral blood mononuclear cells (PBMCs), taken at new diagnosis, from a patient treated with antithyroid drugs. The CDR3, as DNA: TGTGCCAGCAGTTATCCCGCGGACCTTCCCGGGGAGCTGTTTTTT. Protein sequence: CASSYPADLPGELFF.